Each of the 18 T cell receptor beta chains below was sequenced from the same sample in a study of OX40 agonist ivuxolimab in advanced cancers. Sequencing used immunoSEQ multiplex PCR; TCRdb keeps in-frame clones, though not all of them. The sample includes about 100,000 clones, 89% of them seen just once. Specimen: CD4+ or CD8+ T cells sorted from blood, collected in a trial of the OX40 agonist ivuxolimab. These receptors came from an adult with an advanced solid tumor such as melanoma, head and neck, liver or kidney cancer.

The chain joins TRBV9 to TRBJ1-3, with D perhaps TRBD1 (6 bases). The CDR3 runs 17 residues. V gave up 0 bases and J gave up 1 base, with 14 bases separating them. CDR1 and CDR2 (germline): SGDLS, YYNGEE. The CDR3 is CASSVEGGGLSGNTIYF. In DNA, the CDR3 is TGTGCCAGCAGCGTAGAGGGCGGGGGGCTTTCTGGAAACACCATATATTTT. The whole variable domain, filled in from reference TRBV9 and TRBJ1-3, reads DSGVTQTPKHLITATGQRVTLRCSPRSGDLSVYWYQQSLDQGLQFLIQYYNGEERAKGNILERFSAQQFPDLHSELNLSSLELGDSALYFCASSVEGGGLSGNTIYFGEGSWLTVV.

V and J are TRBV5-1 and TRBJ1-2, with D hard to call. Germline CDR1 reads SGHRS; CDR2 reads YFSETQ. This CDR3 spans 14 amino acids. V lost 0 bases to trimming and J lost 3 bases, with 9 bases between them. CDR3: CASSLGSSDYGYTF. The DNA for the CDR3 is TGCGCCAGCAGCTTGGGGTCCAGTGACTATGGCTACACCTTC.

CDR3 sequence (DNA): TGTGCCAGCAGCTCCCCGACAGCCGGAGGGGAGACCCAGTACTTC. Its translation: CASSSPTAGGETQYF. This chain joins TRBV6-5 and TRBJ2-5, with a possible D match to TRBD2 (6 bases). The germline V and J ends were trimmed by 6 bases and 5 bases, with 19 bases remaining between them. The CDR3 loop spans 15 amino acids. Germline CDR1 MNHEY, CDR2 SVGAGI.

This clone was observed once. The chain combines TRBV27 with TRBJ2-3; D gene unclear. Trimming took 2 bases from V and 4 from J, leaving 16 bases between them. The length of the CDR3 is 16 residues. Per germline, CDR1 MNHEY and CDR2 SMNVEV (reference sequence). CDR3 DNA sequence: TGTGCCAGCAGTTTAATGGGCGGAGCGAAACCAGATACGCAGTATTTT. This codes for CASSLMGGAKPDTQYF.

The chain links TRBV10-3 to TRBJ2-1, with D possibly matching TRBD2 (5 bases). This CDR3 has 15 amino acids. Between the trimmed V and J ends, which lost 3 bases and 4 bases, there was a span of 13 bases. From germline, CDR1 is ENHRY and CDR2 SYGVKD. The CDR3 here is CAISERGLEYNEQFF. DNA for the CDR3: TGTGCCATCAGTGAACGGGGTTTAGAGTACAATGAGCAGTTCTTC.

The chain links TRBV19 to TRBJ2-1, with 7 positions matching TRBD1. With 6 bases clipped from V and 5 bases from J, the junction kept 4 bases outside the gene matches. Germline-derived CDR1 and CDR2 are LNHDA and SQIVND (reference sequence). There are 13 residues in the CDR3. CDR3 sequence (DNA): TGTGCCAGTAGAAGACAGGGCGACAATGAGCAGTTCTTC. This codes for CASRRQGDNEQFF.

The V call is TRBV5-1, the J call TRBJ2-2; 9 nucleotides line up with TRBD1. Germline trimming cut 1 base from V and 7 bases from J; bases unmatched to any gene: 2. The CDR3 totals 14 residues. CDR1 is SGHRS and CDR2 is YFSETQ in the germline V gene. CDR3 in DNA: TGCGCCAGCAGCTTGACAGGGGGCCACGGGGAGCTGTTTTTT. It is translated as CASSLTGGHGELFF.

This chain joins TRBV19 and TRBJ2-3; D is undetermined. CDR3 size: 13 residues. The germline V and J ends were trimmed by 2 bases and 4 bases, with 7 bases remaining between them. Germline CDR1 is LNHDA and CDR2 is SQIVND (reference sequence). CDR3 in DNA: TGTGCCAGTAGTATAAATTTAGCAGATACGCAGTATTTT. It is translated as CASSINLADTQYF.

The chain combines TRBV10-2 with TRBJ1-2; TRBD1 aligns across 8 bases. The germline CDR1 and CDR2 sequences are WSHSY and SAAADI. The V segment lost 2 bases and the J segment 6 bases; nucleotides outside the gene matches: 8. This CDR3 region has 15 residues. Written as DNA, the CDR3 is TGCGCCAGCAGTGAGGACCTGACAGGGGCAAATGGCTACACCTTC. Its protein is CASSEDLTGANGYTF.

The chain joins TRBV30 to TRBJ1-5; tentative D call: TRBD1 (5 bases). CDR1 and CDR2 from the germline V gene are GTSNPN and SVGIG (reference sequence). The CDR3 sequence is 14 residues long. The V end lost 0 bases, the J end lost 4 bases, and 10 bases lay between the germline ends. The CDR3 coding sequence is TGTGCCTGGAGTGTGGGGCGGAGGAATCAGCCCCAGCATTTT. Amino acid sequence: CAWSVGRRNQPQHF.

V gene TRBV30 combines with J gene TRBJ1-2; no clear D. Germline V lookup: CDR1 GTSNPN, CDR2 SVGIG (reference sequence). The CDR3 runs to 12 residues. V was pared by 1 base and J by 0 bases, with 3 bases between. CDR3 in DNA: TGTGCCTGGAGTGAAGCTAACTATGGCTACACCTTC. This translates into CAWSEANYGYTF. The full variable domain, completed using reference TRBV30 and TRBJ1-2, is SQTIHQWPATLVQPVGSPLSLECTVEGTSNPNLYWYRQAAGRGLQLLFYSVGIGQISSEVPQNLSASRPQDRQFILSSKKLLLSDSGFYLCAWSEANYGYTFGSGTRLTVV.

This sequence joins TRBV5-1 and TRBJ1-5, with D unresolved. Looked up from germline, CDR1 is SGHRS and CDR2 is YFSETQ. The CDR3 spans 14 residues. Trimming took off 4 bases at V and 0 bases at J, with 8 bases between the two ends. The CDR3 reads CASSTGNSNQPQHF. The DNA of the CDR3 is TGCGCCAGCAGCACCGGTAATAGCAATCAGCCCCAGCATTTT.

The chain couples TRBV19 to TRBJ1-3, with a weak D call TRBD1 (6 bases). The CDR3 length is 15 residues. CDR1 is LNHDA, CDR2 SQIVND, per germline (reference sequence). V was cut by 10 bases and J by 0 bases, with 16 bases left in between. The CDR3: CATNRGGLSGNTIYF. As DNA, the CDR3 is TGTGCCACCAACCGTGGGGGGCTCTCTGGAAACACCATATATTTT.

The rearrangement links TRBV15 to TRBJ1-1, with D possibly being TRBD1 (5 bases). This CDR3 is built from 17 residues. Germline CDR1 reads LNHNV; CDR2 reads YYDKDF (reference sequence). The V gene lost 0 bases and the J gene lost 5 bases, with 19 bases spanning the gap. The CDR3 nucleotides are TGTGCCACCAGCAGAGATGTCGTCAGGGTACGTGGTACTGAAGCTTTCTTT. This gives the protein CATSRDVVRVRGTEAFF.

V is TRBV7-9 and J is TRBJ1-1; 9 positions agree with TRBD1. The CDR3 covers 17 residues. V shed 6 bases and J 0 bases; nucleotides not matched to a gene: 11. The V gene's germline CDR1 is SEHNR and CDR2 FQNEAQ (reference sequence). CDR3 nucleotides: TGTGCCAGCAGAAAAGAACCGGGACAGGGATTGAACACTGAAGCTTTCTTT. This gives the protein CASRKEPGQGLNTEAFF.

V is TRBV6-5 and J is TRBJ2-3, with D uncertain. The CDR3 has 11 amino acids. Germline CDR1 is MNHEY and CDR2 is SVGAGI. V was cut by 8 bases and J by 2 bases, with 5 bases left in between. CDR3 sequence (DNA): TGTGCCAGCGAGTCCACAGATACGCAGTATTTT. The encoded protein is CASESTDTQYF.

This chain connects TRBV28 to TRBJ2-7, with TRBD2 identical over 9 bases. The V and J ends lost 6 bases and 0 bases, in that order; junction bases with no gene match: 6. Germline lookup yields CDR1 MDHEN and CDR2 SYDVKM. This CDR3 is built from 15 residues. CDR3 in DNA: TGTGCCAGCAGGACTTATAGCGGGAGCTCCTACGAGCAGTACTTC. Translation: CASRTYSGSSYEQYF. The full variable domain, rest sourced from reference TRBV28 and TRBJ2-7, is DVKVTQSSRYLVKRTGEKVFLECVQDMDHENMFWYRQDPGLGLRLIYFSYDVKMKEKGDIPEGYSVSREKKERFSLILESASTNQTSMYLCASRTYSGSSYEQYFGPGTRLTVT.

This chain uses TRBV5-1 with TRBJ2-6; D possibly corresponds to TRBD1 (6 bases). V was cut by 2 bases and J by 0 bases, with 15 bases left in between. Looked up from germline, CDR1 is SGHRS and CDR2 is YFSETQ. This CDR3 region has 18 residues. The CDR3 nucleotides read TGCGCCAGCAGCTTACGGACAGCCTCCAGCTCTGGGGCCAACGTCCTGACTTTC. It translates to CASSLRTASSSGANVLTF.